This is a list of T cell receptor beta chains from one sample in a study of T-cell reconstitution after alpha-beta-depleted transplantation in children. A single record per CDR3 protein comes from TCRdb applying MiXCR to the PCR reads. The sample lists about 230,000 distinct CDR3 sequences; around 8.9% were seen once. Sequenced material: PBMCs from the stem cell graft donor, taken from the stem cell graft. The receptor set was obtained from a human donor who donated a stem cell graft to a child with SCID. Each CDR3 is given with its conserved first and last residue. Fields, in order: CDR3 protein, clone size, J gene, V gene, D gene. The D gene is left open where the match is weak. Not every row has a clone size; where given, it reads once, few, many or a size class.

CDR3aa: CATRRGSDTQYF
abundance: few
j_gene: TRBJ2-3
v_gene: TRBV15
d_gene: -

CDR3aa: CASRAGGSGNTIYF
abundance: many
j_gene: TRBJ1-3
v_gene: TRBV6-1
d_gene: -

CDR3aa: CASSLQTSGVPRYEQFF
abundance: few
j_gene: TRBJ2-1
v_gene: TRBV5-1
d_gene: TRBD2

CDR3aa: CASSQDRSTEAFF
abundance: few
j_gene: TRBJ1-1
v_gene: TRBV5-1
d_gene: TRBD1

CDR3aa: CASSLSRGTYEQYF
abundance: few
j_gene: TRBJ2-7
v_gene: TRBV11-2
d_gene: TRBD1

CDR3aa: CASSQGEGSYGYTF
abundance: many
j_gene: TRBJ1-2
v_gene: TRBV4-1
d_gene: -

CDR3aa: CASSIPTGPGANVLTF
abundance: many
j_gene: TRBJ2-6
v_gene: TRBV5-1
d_gene: TRBD1

CDR3aa: CSARRGPPDTQYF
abundance: many
j_gene: TRBJ2-3
v_gene: TRBV20-1
d_gene: -

CDR3aa: CASSEPGQGRDEQFF
abundance: many
j_gene: TRBJ2-1
v_gene: TRBV7-9
d_gene: TRBD1

CDR3aa: CASSLGGQGIADTQYF
abundance: many
j_gene: TRBJ2-3
v_gene: TRBV5-1
d_gene: TRBD1

CDR3aa: CASSWGNGQGGEKLFF
abundance: many
j_gene: TRBJ1-4
v_gene: TRBV12-3/TRBV12-4
d_gene: TRBD1

CDR3aa: CASSVALGSPQPQHF
abundance: many
j_gene: TRBJ1-5
v_gene: TRBV7-2
d_gene: -

CDR3aa: CSVGRTGTNEKLFF
abundance: many
j_gene: TRBJ1-4
v_gene: TRBV29-1
d_gene: TRBD1

CDR3aa: CSARGGGIGYNEQFF
abundance: many
j_gene: TRBJ2-1
v_gene: TRBV20-1
d_gene: TRBD2

CDR3aa: CASSLLGGALNYGYTF
abundance: many
j_gene: TRBJ1-2
v_gene: TRBV7-9
d_gene: -

CDR3aa: CASSHGTDTQYF
abundance: few
j_gene: TRBJ2-3
v_gene: TRBV4-2
d_gene: -

CDR3aa: CASSLDRGYNEQFF
abundance: many
j_gene: TRBJ2-1
v_gene: TRBV11-2
d_gene: -

CDR3aa: CATTRQGARTEAFF
abundance: many
j_gene: TRBJ1-1
v_gene: TRBV6-5
d_gene: TRBD1

CDR3aa: CATRTSGGYEQYF
abundance: -
j_gene: TRBJ2-7
v_gene: TRBV5-6
d_gene: TRBD2

CDR3aa: CASSFRGQGWGGYTF
abundance: many
j_gene: TRBJ1-2
v_gene: TRBV5-1
d_gene: TRBD1

CDR3aa: CASSEGVSGYTF
abundance: many
j_gene: TRBJ1-2
v_gene: TRBV25-1
d_gene: -

CDR3aa: CASSWGAPLSSQPQHF
abundance: few
j_gene: TRBJ1-5
v_gene: TRBV28
d_gene: -

CDR3aa: CASSKQGAGTDTQYF
abundance: many
j_gene: TRBJ2-3
v_gene: TRBV9
d_gene: TRBD1

CDR3aa: CASSLSPAETQYF
abundance: -
j_gene: TRBJ2-5
v_gene: TRBV7-3
d_gene: -

CDR3aa: CASSLGQGSEKLFF
abundance: many
j_gene: TRBJ1-4
v_gene: TRBV12-3/TRBV12-4
d_gene: TRBD1

CDR3aa: CASSLVSERGYNEQFF
abundance: many
j_gene: TRBJ2-1
v_gene: TRBV5-6
d_gene: TRBD2

CDR3aa: CSARLAGALSNEQFF
abundance: -
j_gene: TRBJ2-1
v_gene: TRBV20-1
d_gene: TRBD2

CDR3aa: CSASSNSVVSQPQHF
abundance: once
j_gene: TRBJ1-5
v_gene: TRBV20-1
d_gene: -

CDR3aa: CASREQGGTGELFF
abundance: many
j_gene: TRBJ2-2
v_gene: TRBV2
d_gene: -

CDR3aa: CASSQGPGSDEQYF
abundance: many
j_gene: TRBJ2-7
v_gene: TRBV4-1
d_gene: -

CDR3aa: CASSFGWTSFGAEAFF
abundance: many
j_gene: TRBJ1-1
v_gene: TRBV12-3/TRBV12-4
d_gene: -

CDR3aa: CASSLGGPTNEKLFF
abundance: many
j_gene: TRBJ1-4
v_gene: TRBV4-1
d_gene: -

CDR3aa: CASSYGGIGYGYTF
abundance: many
j_gene: TRBJ1-2
v_gene: TRBV6-5
d_gene: -

CDR3aa: CASSSGRPQGRDTQYF
abundance: many
j_gene: TRBJ2-3
v_gene: TRBV5-1
d_gene: -

CDR3aa: CASSPYGTGSTDTQYF
abundance: -
j_gene: TRBJ2-3
v_gene: TRBV18
d_gene: TRBD1

CDR3aa: CASSRGTGKREQYF
abundance: many
j_gene: TRBJ2-7
v_gene: TRBV7-2
d_gene: TRBD1

CDR3aa: CASSLEPASYEQYF
abundance: many
j_gene: TRBJ2-7
v_gene: TRBV5-1
d_gene: -

CDR3aa: CASSERGPLNTEAFF
abundance: many
j_gene: TRBJ1-1
v_gene: TRBV2
d_gene: -

CDR3aa: CASSFRLGGTEAFF
abundance: many
j_gene: TRBJ1-1
v_gene: TRBV28
d_gene: -

CDR3aa: CSARQGSSNQPQHF
abundance: many
j_gene: TRBJ1-5
v_gene: TRBV20-1
d_gene: -

CDR3aa: CASSSTRYEQYF
abundance: many
j_gene: TRBJ2-7
v_gene: TRBV5-1
d_gene: -

CDR3aa: CSALSPGTWLGYTF
abundance: many
j_gene: TRBJ1-2
v_gene: TRBV20-1
d_gene: -

CDR3aa: CSARGDRELYGYTF
abundance: many
j_gene: TRBJ1-2
v_gene: TRBV20-1
d_gene: TRBD1

CDR3aa: CSASRPIAGDPYNEQFF
abundance: many
j_gene: TRBJ2-1
v_gene: TRBV20-1
d_gene: TRBD2

CDR3aa: CASSFGSLHSKNIQYF
abundance: many
j_gene: TRBJ2-4
v_gene: TRBV7-9
d_gene: -

CDR3aa: CAISESYLAGGNTEAFF
abundance: many
j_gene: TRBJ1-1
v_gene: TRBV10-3
d_gene: TRBD1